This T cell receptor (beta chain) was sequenced in a study of T cell responses to AZD1222 COVID-19 vaccine. The wider study: Second doses were pooled across both intervals (about 4 or about 12 weeks).

On this clone itself: Its matching antigen is unknown.

Study-level results: Donors were largely white British and mainly female; clonal diversity was possibly underestimated. Spike was spanned by vaccine-associated CD4 TCRs, with dominance at 160-218 and 743-854. The breadth and depth of Spike-specific TCRs increased once two AZD1222 doses had been given.

This CDR3 comprises 15 residues. The germline CDR1 and CDR2 sequences are MNHEY and SMNVEV (reference sequence). The germline V and J ends were trimmed by 5 bases and 0 bases, with 11 bases remaining between them. Here immunoSEQ multiplex PCR was the method, and the copy in TCRdb shows in-frame clones only, minus some. The repertoire includes about 120,000 clones, about 90% of them detected once, and more than 13% sits in the top ten. The TCR comes from an adult in good health. The rearrangement uses TRBV27 and TRBJ1-5; D remains unclear. Sequences were derived from peripheral blood, sampled on day 0 of AZD1222 vaccination. The CDR3 sequence: CASSPGSYSNQPQHF. The DNA for the CDR3 is TGTGCCAGCAGTCCGGGCAGTTATAGCAATCAGCCCCAGCATTTT.